The 9 T cell receptor beta chains given below trace back to one sample, sequenced in a study of CD8+ T cells in alopecia areata. cDNA reverse transcribed from extracted RNA served as the sequencing template. The data were produced by immunoSEQ multiplex PCR, yet TCRdb's version contains in-frame clones alone and is incomplete. The repertoire holds more than 130,000 clones, with roughly 82% as singletons. Treatment of the sample: oral pan-JAK inhibitor, 5-10 mg twice daily. Sequenced here: CD8+ T cells sorted from blood, sampled at week 4, from a patient treated with tofacitinib. The receptors originated from a human donor with alopecia areata.

V is TRBV6-1 and J is TRBJ2-5; 12 nucleotides line up with TRBD2. The CDR3 totals 14 residues. Germline-derived CDR1 and CDR2 are MNHNS and SASEGT. V lost 7 bases, J lost 5 bases, and 5 bases stayed unmatched. The CDR3 region is CASNRLAGDETQYF. CDR3 DNA: TGTGCCAGCAACCGACTAGCGGGAGACGAGACCCAGTACTTC.

Written as DNA, the CDR3 is TGCGCCAGCAGCTCGGGCCTGCTCGGGACAGGTGGTTTCCTGGAGACCCAGTACTTC. It encodes CASSSGLLGTGGFLETQYF. The chain has TRBV5-1 and TRBJ2-5; TRBD1 matches at 8 bases. The length of the CDR3 is 19 residues. The germline gives CDR1 SGHRS, CDR2 YFSETQ. Germline trimming cut 3 bases from V and 5 bases from J; bases unmatched to any gene: 21.

DNA of the CDR3: TGTGCCAGCAGTTACAGGAGGGAAAAAAACGAGCAGTACTTC. Translation gives CASSYRREKNEQYF. The rearrangement links TRBV6-5 to TRBJ2-7; tentative D call: TRBD2 (6 bases). Germline V CDR1 and CDR2: MNHEY, SVGAGI. This CDR3 is built from 14 residues. Trimming took 2 bases from V and 5 from J, leaving 13 bases between them.

The rearrangement uses TRBV6-4 and TRBJ2-7; a possible D gene is TRBD1 (5 bases). V lost 5 bases and J 2 bases, leaving 16 bases between the germline ends. Germline lookup yields CDR1 MRHNA and CDR2 SNTAGT. CDR3 size: 15 residues. The DNA for the CDR3 is TGTGCCAGCAGTACATATAAGGGGCAGGCCTACGAGCAGTACTTC. It is translated as CASSTYKGQAYEQYF.

The CDR3 loop is CSVEVQGGGMNTEAFF. DNA of the CDR3: TGCAGCGTTGAAGTCCAGGGGGGAGGCATGAACACTGAAGCTTTCTTT. V is TRBV29-1 and J is TRBJ1-1, with 7 nucleotides matching TRBD1. The J segment lost 0 bases and the V segment lost 1 base, leaving 8 bases of the junction unmatched. This CDR3 region has 16 residues. Germline CDR1 and CDR2: SQVTM and ANQGSEA.

This chain links TRBV6-6 with TRBJ2-3, with D unclear. Germline V CDR1 and CDR2: MNHNY, SVGAGI (reference sequence). The CDR3 length is 13 residues. Deletions cut 3 bases from V and 4 bases from J, with 8 bases between. The CDR3 sequence: CASSYGVADTQYF. CDR3 coding DNA: TGTGCCAGCAGTTATGGGGTCGCAGATACGCAGTATTTT.

This chain links TRBV29-1 with TRBJ2-5; D is uncertain. Trimming took off 5 bases at V and 5 bases at J, with 9 bases between the two ends. The CDR3 covers 11 residues. Germline V lookup: CDR1 SQVTM, CDR2 ANQGSEA. The CDR3 loop is CSVQVMETQYF. The DNA for the CDR3 is TGCAGCGTTCAGGTCATGGAGACCCAGTACTTC.

This rearrangement joins TRBV7-3 to TRBJ2-3; 11 positions match TRBD2. Germline V CDR1 and CDR2: SGHTA, FQGTGA. There are 14 residues in the CDR3. The V and J ends lost 6 bases and 5 bases, in that order; junction bases with no gene match: 4. The CDR3 is CASSTSGGEDTQYF. The CDR3 nucleotides are TGTGCCAGCAGTACTAGCGGGGGTGAAGATACGCAGTATTTT. Full variable domain (missing parts from reference TRBV7-3 and TRBJ2-3): GAGVSQTPSNKVTEKGKYVELRCDPISGHTALYWYRQSLGQGPEFLIYFQGTGAADDSGLPNDRFFAVRPEGSVSTLKIQRTERGDSAVYLCASSTSGGEDTQYFGPGTRLTVL.

The chain is built from TRBV6-1 and TRBJ1-1; the D gene is possibly TRBD1 (5 bases). The CDR3 is 15 residues long. V was shortened by 7 bases and J by 4 bases, with 19 bases between the two germline ends. Germline lookup yields CDR1 MNHNS and CDR2 SASEGT. CDR3 sequence: CASTKGVPGPTEAFF. CDR3 bases: TGTGCCAGCACCAAAGGGGTCCCCGGGCCCACTGAAGCTTTCTTT.